The following is a T cell receptor beta chain sequence with its context. The target antigen is unknown. These data belong to a study of shared clonotypes between healthy human individuals. The germline CDR1 and CDR2 sequences are ENHRY and SYGVKD. Trimming stripped 2 bases from V and 2 bases from J, with 9 bases between. This CDR3 has 14 amino acids. Each replicate PCR on the sorted subsets used roughly 200 ng DNA (around 31,000 T cell genomes). Only in-frame clones appear in the TCRdb table, and some are missing; sequencing was by immunoSEQ multiplex PCR. The sample has some 2 million clones; about 95% are singletons. CD45RO-negative CD8 cells positively selected for CCR7 made up the naive population, which excluded terminally differentiated effector memory CD45RA+ cells. Study observations and caveats: When naive CD4 clonotypes were compared across several donors, about 4.8% were shared.

Material: naive CD8+ T cells sorted from blood. The V call is TRBV10-3, the J call TRBJ1-1, with D possibly TRBD1 on 5 matching bases. This sequence originates from a man aged 18 to 29 in good health. CDR3 in DNA: TGTGCCATCAGTGAGCCAGGGATAAACACTGAAGCTTTCTTT. Protein product: CAISEPGINTEAFF.